This note documents a single TCR beta chain sequence. These data come from a study of identical twins. TCRdb reanalysed the 5' RACE reads using MiXCR and keeps one entry per CDR3 protein. The sample gives around 1.7 million distinct CDR3 sequences, less than 35% of which show up once; more than 0.25% is in the top ten. Trimming removed 0 bases from V and 6 bases from J; junction bases left unmatched: 13. This CDR3 has 16 amino acids. Germline-derived CDR1 and CDR2 are DFQATT and SNEGSKA (reference sequence). Sequenced material: cord blood. The sequence came from a newborn girl in good health. This sequence joins TRBV20-1 and TRBJ2-7, with 8 bases aligning to TRBD2. The CDR3 is CSARDGTSKGLREQYF. DNA of the CDR3: TGCAGTGCTAGAGATGGGACTAGTAAGGGGCTTCGCGAGCAGTACTTC.